A single sample is the source of the 30 T cell receptor beta chains below, sequenced in a study of OX40 agonist ivuxolimab in advanced cancers. The repertoire was sequenced with immunoSEQ multiplex PCR; TCRdb's copy has only in-frame clones and lacks some. The table records 50,000 to 80,000 clones, roughly 84% of them present only once. The sample consisted of CD4+ or CD8+ T cells sorted from blood, taken in a trial of the OX40 agonist ivuxolimab. These receptors all stem from an adult with an advanced solid tumor such as melanoma, head and neck, liver or kidney cancer.

The gene calls are TRBV5-4 and TRBJ2-3, with 16 bases identical to TRBD2. Per the germline V gene, CDR1 is SGHNT and CDR2 is YYREEE (reference sequence). There are 17 residues in the CDR3. After removal of 4 bases from V and 6 bases from J, the junction contained 8 bases not matched to a gene. CDR3 loop: CASSPGLAGGLGDTQYF. For the CDR3, the DNA is TGTGCCAGCAGCCCGGGACTAGCGGGGGGGCTAGGGGATACGCAGTATTTT.

This clone was counted a single time. J is TRBJ2-3 and V is TRBV6-1, with 13 bases that match TRBD2. Germline CDR1 MNHNS, CDR2 SASEGT. The CDR3 is 15 amino acids. V gave up 8 bases and J gave up 5 bases; unmatched junction bases: 7. The CDR3 nucleotides read TGTGCCAGCCATACTAGCGGGAGGGGGATAGATACGCAGTATTTT. Protein sequence: CASHTSGRGIDTQYF.

The V and J genes are TRBV28 and TRBJ1-1, with D maybe TRBD1 (5 bases). Germline V gives CDR1 MDHEN, CDR2 SYDVKM. Trimming cost V 3 bases and J 5 bases, with 19 bases left between them. The CDR3 consists of 16 residues. The CDR3 region is CASSLDELSQGTEAFF. The CDR3 bases are TGTGCCAGCAGTTTGGATGAACTTTCTCAGGGAACTGAAGCTTTCTTT.

The chain has TRBV5-1 and TRBJ1-1; D unclear. Germline lookup yields CDR1 SGHRS and CDR2 YFSETQ. The CDR3 has 15 residues. The V end lost 1 base, the J end lost 0 bases, and 10 bases lay between the germline ends. CDR3 bases: TGCGCCAGCAGCTTGCTCCCAGCCATGAACACTGAAGCTTTCTTT. Translating it yields CASSLLPAMNTEAFF. Full variable domain (outside the CDR3, taken from reference TRBV5-1 and TRBJ1-1): KAGVTQTPRYLIKTRGQQVTLSCSPISGHRSVSWYQQTPGQGLQFLFEYFSETQRNKGNFPGRFSGRQFSNSRSEMNVSTLELGDSALYLCASSLLPAMNTEAFFGQGTRLTVV.

The V call is TRBV28, the J call TRBJ2-7; D ambiguous. V lost 5 bases, J lost 6 bases, and 8 bases lay in between. The CDR3 has 11 residues. Germline V gene sequence: CDR1 MDHEN, CDR2 SYDVKM. The CDR3 loop is CASSLDSEQYF. The CDR3 nucleotides read TGTGCCAGCAGTCTTGACTCCGAGCAGTACTTC.

The chain is built from TRBV30 and TRBJ2-6; a weak D match, TRBD1 (6 bases). The CDR3 runs 16 residues. Germline assignment: CDR1 GTSNPN and CDR2 SVGIG (reference sequence). V dropped 3 bases and J dropped 2 bases, with 14 bases sitting between them. The CDR3 here is CAWSPLRGTGANVLTF. The CDR3 DNA is TGTGCCTGGAGCCCCCTGAGGGGGACTGGGGCCAACGTCCTGACTTTC.

This chain joins TRBV12-5 and TRBJ2-1; TRBD2 matches at 8 bases. Germline trimming cut 3 bases from V and 7 bases from J; bases unmatched to any gene: 5. CDR1 and CDR2 from the germline V gene are LGHNT and FRNRAP. The CDR3 spans 14 residues. The CDR3 loop is CASGLSGSSNEQFF. CDR3 DNA: TGTGCTAGTGGTTTAAGCGGGAGCTCAAATGAGCAGTTCTTC. Full variable domain (outside the CDR3, taken from reference TRBV12-5 and TRBJ2-1): DARVTQTPRHKVTEMGQEVTMRCQPILGHNTVFWYRQTMMQGLELLAYFRNRAPLDDSGMPKDRFSAEMPDATLATLKIQPSEPRDSAVYFCASGLSGSSNEQFFGPGTRLTVL.

CDR3 in DNA: TGCGCCAGCAGCTTGGGGATGGGGCTCGGCGAGCAGTACTTC. This gives the protein CASSLGMGLGEQYF. This sequence joins TRBV5-1 and TRBJ2-7; tentatively, D is TRBD1 (5 bases). The germline CDR1 and CDR2 sequences are SGHRS and YFSETQ. The CDR3 contains 14 residues. Trimming shortened V by 0 bases and J by 6 bases, and 13 bases separated the two germline ends.

The chain links TRBV5-4 to TRBJ2-3; 11 nucleotides agree with TRBD2. Germline V gives CDR1 SGHNT, CDR2 YYREEE (reference sequence). V dropped 4 bases and J dropped 2; count of bases not matched to a gene: 6. The length of the CDR3 is 16 residues. CDR3 bases: TGTGCCAGCAGCCCGGCTAGCGGGGGGCACACAGATACGCAGTATTTT. This gives the protein CASSPASGGHTDTQYF.

Points on this clone: At the DNA level, this CDR3 is encoded by other sequences in the same sample as well. This chain joins TRBV27 and TRBJ2-7; TRBD1 aligns across 7 bases. V trimming: 0 bases; J trimming: 3 bases; junction bases outside the gene matches: 5. This CDR3 has 15 amino acids. Per the germline V gene, CDR1 is MNHEY and CDR2 is SMNVEV (reference sequence). CDR3 nucleotide sequence: TGTGCCAGCAGTTTATCGGACAGGTGGAACTACGAGCAGTACTTC. Translated, it gives CASSLSDRWNYEQYF.

The genes are TRBV15 and TRBJ1-1, with 7 bases lining up with TRBD1. There are 16 residues in the CDR3. CDR1 is LNHNV and CDR2 is YYDKDF in the germline V gene (reference sequence). After removal of 3 bases from V and 1 base from J, the junction contained 8 bases not matched to a gene. CDR3 residues: CATSSRGRVGNTEAFF. For the CDR3, the DNA is TGTGCCACCAGCAGCAGGGGGAGGGTGGGGAACACTGAAGCTTTCTTT.

In its sample, this clone is medium-sized. This rearrangement joins TRBV19 to TRBJ1-1; D possibly corresponds to TRBD1 (6 bases). The CDR3 length is 14 residues. Germline assignment: CDR1 LNHDA and CDR2 SQIVND (reference sequence). The germline V and J ends were trimmed by 9 bases and 4 bases, with 18 bases remaining between them. CDR3 region: CASLREQGSTEAFF. In DNA, the CDR3 is TGTGCCAGCCTTCGGGAGCAGGGGAGCACTGAAGCTTTCTTT.

The chain uses TRBV5-4 and TRBJ1-1; 7 bases are a match to TRBD1. The CDR3 spans 12 residues. Trimming cost V 4 bases and J 8 bases; bases outside gene matches: 5. Per the germline V gene, CDR1 is SGHNT and CDR2 is YYREEE (reference sequence). CDR3 DNA sequence: TGTGCCAGCAGCCGGGACAGCTTGGAAGCTTTCTTT. The encoded protein is CASSRDSLEAFF.

This chain uses TRBV30 with TRBJ2-7; D possibly uses TRBD1 or TRBD2 (6 bases each). The ends were cut back, 1 base at V and 2 bases at J, with 21 bases in the middle. This CDR3 has 17 residues. Looked up from germline, CDR1 is GTSNPN and CDR2 is SVGIG (reference sequence). CDR3 protein: CAWSGGAASSSAYEQYF. CDR3 sequence (DNA): TGTGCCTGGAGTGGGGGGGCAGCGAGTTCAAGTGCCTACGAGCAGTACTTC.

The chain has TRBV7-2 and TRBJ2-2; D may match TRBD1 or TRBD2 (5 bases each). The CDR3 covers 14 residues. Trimming left V 11 bases short and J 6 bases short, with 19 bases between. Germline values: CDR1 SGHTA, CDR2 FQGNSA. The CDR3 nucleotides read TGTGCCTGGGGTGGGGGAAGGGTCGCCGGGGAGCTGTTTTTT. Translation gives CAWGGGRVAGELFF.

CDR3 in amino acids: CASSSPGQGGETQYF. CDR3 in DNA: TGTGCCAGCAGTTCCCCGGGACAGGGGGGAGAGACCCAGTACTTC. The V and J genes are TRBV28 and TRBJ2-5, with TRBD1 identical over 11 bases. Trimming removed 4 bases from V and 4 bases from J; junction bases left unmatched: 5. The CDR3 is made up of 15 amino acids. CDR1 is MDHEN, CDR2 SYDVKM, per germline.

This clone was observed a single time. V usage is TRBV2 and J usage is TRBJ2-3, with TRBD2 as a possible D gene (5 bases). V was cut by 2 bases and J by 1 base, with 13 bases left in between. Germline CDR1 is SNHLY and CDR2 is FYNNEI. The CDR3 extends over 16 amino acids. This CDR3 is CASSENWSGGTDTQYF. CDR3 DNA: TGTGCCAGCAGTGAAAATTGGAGCGGTGGCACAGATACGCAGTATTTT. Together with reference TRBV2 and TRBJ2-3, the CDR3 gives the full variable domain: EPEVTQTPSHQVTQMGQEVILRCVPISNHLYFYWYRQILGQKVEFLVSFYNNEISEKSEIFDDQFSVERPDGSNFTLKIRSTKLEDSAMYFCASSENWSGGTDTQYFGPGTRLTVL.

This clone was recorded many times. The chain has TRBV4-1 and TRBJ2-2; D gene ambiguous. V lost 3 bases to trimming and J lost 1 base, with 9 bases between them. The CDR3 is 15 amino acids. The germline V gene encodes CDR1 MGHRA and CDR2 YSYEKL. This chain's CDR3 is CASSQSSRNTGELFF. The DNA for the CDR3 is TGCGCCAGCAGCCAGTCCTCTAGGAACACCGGGGAGCTGTTTTTT.

V gene TRBV28 combines with J gene TRBJ1-4; D call uncertain. This CDR3 region has 14 residues. Germline loops: CDR1 MDHEN, CDR2 SYDVKM. Between the trimmed V and J ends, which lost 8 bases and 10 bases, there was a span of 20 bases. The CDR3 spells CASGLTHKGGKLFF. The CDR3 region has the DNA TGTGCCAGCGGGTTAACTCATAAGGGCGGAAAACTGTTTTTT.

With respect to this clone: The germline gene is not matched at one end of the junction; a read error may be the cause. The chain recombines TRBV19 with TRBJ2-4, with D tentatively TRBD2 (5 bases). This CDR3 region has 13 residues. Germline loops: CDR1 LNHDA, CDR2 SQIVND (reference sequence). CDR3 DNA: TGTGCCAGTAGGATAGGGAGTGGAAACATTCAGTACTTC. This translates into CASRIGSGNIQYF. Using reference TRBV19 and TRBJ2-4 for the parts outside the CDR3, the full variable domain is DGGITQSPKYLFRKEGQNVTLSCEQNLNHDAMYWYRQDPGQGLRLIYYSQIVNDFQKGDIAEGYSVSREKKESFPLTVTSAQKNPTAFYLCASRIGSGNIQYFGAGTRLSVL.

V and J are TRBV9 and TRBJ2-2; D not resolved. The CDR3 is 15 residues long. V was cut by 0 bases and J by 0 bases, with 6 bases left in between. The germline gives CDR1 SGDLS, CDR2 YYNGEE. This CDR3 reads CASSVVMANTGELFF. The CDR3 DNA sequence: TGTGCCAGCAGCGTAGTCATGGCGAACACCGGGGAGCTGTTTTTT.

J is TRBJ2-2 and V is TRBV19, with 14 bases identical to TRBD2. The V segment lost 5 bases and the J segment 4 bases; nucleotides outside the gene matches: 0. Germline V lookup: CDR1 LNHDA, CDR2 SQIVND (reference sequence). This CDR3 has 15 amino acids. This chain's CDR3 is CASSGLAGGTGELFF. The CDR3 DNA follows: TGTGCCAGTAGTGGACTAGCGGGAGGCACCGGGGAGCTGTTTTTT.

The V call is TRBV6-1, the J call TRBJ1-2; 7 bases are a match to TRBD1. The CDR3 length is 16 residues. The ends lost 3 bases at V and 5 bases at J; junction bases unmatched: 12. Germline V gene lookup returns CDR1 MNHNS and CDR2 SASEGT. The DNA for the CDR3 is TGTGCCAGCAGTGACCTGCGATCGGGGACAGTTTATGGCTACACCTTC. It encodes CASSDLRSGTVYGYTF.

This clone was seen a few times. The chain has TRBV4-3 and TRBJ1-1; D unclear. The germline V gene encodes CDR1 LGHNA and CDR2 YSLEER. Deletions cut 4 bases from V and 12 bases from J, with 18 bases between. This CDR3 is 13 amino acids long. DNA of the CDR3: TGCGCCAGCAGCCTCGGACGGGGTCAGGTGCCTTTCTTT. Protein sequence: CASSLGRGQVPFF.

This chain uses TRBV7-2 with TRBJ2-5; 11 bases are a match to TRBD2. The germline V gene encodes CDR1 SGHTA and CDR2 FQGNSA. The CDR3 length is 16 residues. The junction had 5 bases not matched to a gene; V was cut back by 4 bases and J by 1 base. DNA for the CDR3: TGTGCCAGCAGCTCCCGACTAGCGGGGAGCCAAGAGACCCAGTACTTC. It is translated as CASSSRLAGSQETQYF.

The chain carries TRBV9 and TRBJ2-1; D uncertain. Germline values: CDR1 SGDLS, CDR2 YYNGEE. Trimming left V 6 bases short and J 0 bases short, with 16 bases between. This CDR3 spans 16 amino acids. The chain's CDR3 is CASTPSPLSSYNEQFF. CDR3 sequence (DNA): TGTGCCAGCACCCCAAGTCCTCTCAGCTCCTACAATGAGCAGTTCTTC.

The chain has TRBV10-1 and TRBJ2-7, with a possible D match to TRBD2 (5 bases). Germline CDR1 reads WNHNN; CDR2 reads SYGVQD (reference sequence). The CDR3 sequence is 13 residues long. Trimming pared 5 bases from V and 5 bases from J, leaving 13 bases between. CDR3 protein: CASSRTVDHEQYF. The CDR3 nucleotides read TGCGCCAGCAGTAGGACTGTGGACCACGAGCAGTACTTC.

CDR3: CASSLTSDTEAFF. CDR3 coding DNA: TGTGCCAGCAGCTTAACCAGCGACACTGAAGCTTTCTTT. This chain joins TRBV7-2 and TRBJ1-1; no clear D gene. CDR1 and CDR2 (germline): SGHTA, FQGNSA. The ends were cut back, 2 bases at V and 3 bases at J, with 7 bases in the middle. This CDR3 has 13 residues.

The chain joins TRBV6-1 to TRBJ2-3, with D unclear. This CDR3 region has 15 residues. From germline, CDR1 is MNHNS and CDR2 SASEGT. Deletions cut 6 bases from V and 2 bases from J, with 15 bases between. The CDR3 region is CASRKDWGTTDTQYF. Here the CDR3 DNA reads TGTGCCAGCAGAAAAGATTGGGGAACCACAGATACGCAGTATTTT.

V and J are TRBV30 and TRBJ2-1; D perhaps matches TRBD2 (5 bases). The CDR3 is 16 residues long. Germline lookup yields CDR1 GTSNPN and CDR2 SVGIG (reference sequence). With 0 bases removed from V and 0 bases from J, the gap between germline ends came to 12 bases. The CDR3 spells CAWSVRALSSYNEQFF. The CDR3 bases are TGTGCCTGGAGTGTGAGGGCCCTTAGCTCCTACAATGAGCAGTTCTTC. The whole variable domain, remainder taken from reference TRBV30 and TRBJ2-1, is SQTIHQWPATLVQPVGSPLSLECTVEGTSNPNLYWYRQAAGRGLQLLFYSVGIGQISSEVPQNLSASRPQDRQFILSSKKLLLSDSGFYLCAWSVRALSSYNEQFFGPGTRLTVL.